This is a list of T cell receptor beta chains from one sample in a study of sequential checkpoint blockade in melanoma. Some clones are missing from TCRdb's copy, which holds only in-frame ones; the method was immunoSEQ multiplex PCR. The sample has 25,000 to 35,000 clones; 70% to 90% are singletons. Sequenced here: CD8+ T cells sorted from blood (inferred from file names), sampled from a patient given nivolumab and ipilimumab in sequence. The receptors come from a human donor with melanoma. Both conserved end residues are part of each CDR3. The order of the fields is CDR3 protein, J gene, clone size, V gene. Clone size is given for some rows only: seen once, a few or many times, or a class if the clone is expanded.

cdr3_aa: CSVRPPQGVGNEQFF; j_call: TRBJ2-1; clone_size: NA; v_call: TRBV29-1
cdr3_aa: CAWSPTRTGGLGYTF; j_call: TRBJ1-2; clone_size: NA; v_call: TRBV30
cdr3_aa: CASSFGQNYEQYF; j_call: TRBJ2-7; clone_size: NA; v_call: TRBV5-1
cdr3_aa: CASSSSGTGGGYTF; j_call: TRBJ1-2; clone_size: NA; v_call: TRBV11-2
cdr3_aa: CASSLGPGGQSEQYF; j_call: TRBJ2-7; clone_size: medium-sized; v_call: TRBV7-9
cdr3_aa: CASSPTDRDYEQYF; j_call: TRBJ2-7; clone_size: NA; v_call: TRBV5-5
cdr3_aa: CASSPAGTSSNTGELFF; j_call: TRBJ2-2; clone_size: NA; v_call: TRBV13
cdr3_aa: CASTLGMASGGLYEQYF; j_call: TRBJ2-7; clone_size: NA; v_call: TRBV5-6
cdr3_aa: CASASGSSYNEQFF; j_call: TRBJ2-1; clone_size: NA; v_call: TRBV27
cdr3_aa: CASSYDQRGPQETQYF; j_call: TRBJ2-5; clone_size: NA; v_call: TRBV6-5
cdr3_aa: CASSLFTSGRPSTDTQYF; j_call: TRBJ2-3; clone_size: NA; v_call: TRBV27
cdr3_aa: CASSLLQDYEQYF; j_call: TRBJ2-7; clone_size: NA; v_call: TRBV7-9
cdr3_aa: CASSFAGGLFYEQYF; j_call: TRBJ2-7; clone_size: NA; v_call: TRBV28
cdr3_aa: CASSFQGANTGELFF; j_call: TRBJ2-2; clone_size: NA; v_call: TRBV28
cdr3_aa: CSVLDRGGYNEQFF; j_call: TRBJ2-1; clone_size: NA; v_call: TRBV29-1
cdr3_aa: CASSVSGGGTEAFF; j_call: TRBJ1-1; clone_size: NA; v_call: TRBV9
cdr3_aa: CASLDRFSTYEQYF; j_call: TRBJ2-7; clone_size: NA; v_call: TRBV28
cdr3_aa: CASSPETPYNGYTF; j_call: TRBJ1-2; clone_size: NA; v_call: TRBV27
cdr3_aa: CASSDAPGLSTDTQYF; j_call: TRBJ2-3; clone_size: NA; v_call: TRBV6-4
cdr3_aa: CASSVAGPEQFF; j_call: TRBJ2-1; clone_size: NA; v_call: TRBV9
cdr3_aa: CASSVLLSYGYTF; j_call: TRBJ1-2; clone_size: NA; v_call: TRBV11-2
cdr3_aa: CASSEPGEGANNYGYTF; j_call: TRBJ1-2; clone_size: NA; v_call: TRBV25-1
cdr3_aa: CASSWAGTGNTIYF; j_call: TRBJ1-3; clone_size: NA; v_call: TRBV11-2
cdr3_aa: CASSNSAGGISYEQYF; j_call: TRBJ2-7; clone_size: NA; v_call: TRBV27
cdr3_aa: CASSPGLYEQYF; j_call: TRBJ2-7; clone_size: NA; v_call: TRBV18